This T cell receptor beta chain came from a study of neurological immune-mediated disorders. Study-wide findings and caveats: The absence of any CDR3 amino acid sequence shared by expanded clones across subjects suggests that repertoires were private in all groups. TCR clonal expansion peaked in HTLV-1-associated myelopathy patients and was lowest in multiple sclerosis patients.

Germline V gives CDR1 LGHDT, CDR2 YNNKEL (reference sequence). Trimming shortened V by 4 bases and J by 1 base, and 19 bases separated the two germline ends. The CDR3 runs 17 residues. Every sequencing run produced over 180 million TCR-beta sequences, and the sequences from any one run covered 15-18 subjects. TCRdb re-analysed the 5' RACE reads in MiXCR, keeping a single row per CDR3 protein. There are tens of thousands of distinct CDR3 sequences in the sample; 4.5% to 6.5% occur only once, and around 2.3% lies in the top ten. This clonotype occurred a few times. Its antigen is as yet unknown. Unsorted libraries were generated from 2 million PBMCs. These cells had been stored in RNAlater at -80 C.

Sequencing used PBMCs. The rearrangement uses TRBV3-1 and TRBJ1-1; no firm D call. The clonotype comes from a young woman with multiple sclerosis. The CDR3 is CASSPVVTLEANTEAFF. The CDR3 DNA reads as TGTGCCAGCAGCCCGGTCGTTACGTTGGAAGCGAACACTGAAGCTTTCTTT.